This T cell receptor (beta chain) came from a study of CD8+CD57+ T cells in acquired aplastic anemia. General study points: Common to patients and controls were twenty-nine CD8+ CDR3 sequences.

Of note for this clonotype: What it binds is not known.

It was patients with CD8+CD57+ cell expansion by flow cytometry who were chosen for sequencing. Genomic DNA templated the TCR beta VDJ and CDR3 profiling. TCRdb fed the reads into MiXCR, producing one record per CDR3 protein. The sample records over 150,000 distinct CDR3 sequences, less than 50% being singletons. The CDR3 extends over 14 amino acids. Trimming took 3 bases from V and 4 from J, leaving 12 bases between them. From germline, CDR1 is SEHNR and CDR2 FQNEAQ (reference sequence). The sequence was collected from a human donor with aplastic anemia. The sample consisted of sorted CD4+, CD8+, or CD8+CD57+ T cells (not recorded which) from PBMCs. The V call is TRBV7-9, the J call TRBJ1-1; no definite D call. The CDR3 nucleotides are TGTGCCAGCAGCTTTGGAGGGAAGGGCACTGAAGCTTTCTTT. Translated: CASSFGGKGTEAFF.